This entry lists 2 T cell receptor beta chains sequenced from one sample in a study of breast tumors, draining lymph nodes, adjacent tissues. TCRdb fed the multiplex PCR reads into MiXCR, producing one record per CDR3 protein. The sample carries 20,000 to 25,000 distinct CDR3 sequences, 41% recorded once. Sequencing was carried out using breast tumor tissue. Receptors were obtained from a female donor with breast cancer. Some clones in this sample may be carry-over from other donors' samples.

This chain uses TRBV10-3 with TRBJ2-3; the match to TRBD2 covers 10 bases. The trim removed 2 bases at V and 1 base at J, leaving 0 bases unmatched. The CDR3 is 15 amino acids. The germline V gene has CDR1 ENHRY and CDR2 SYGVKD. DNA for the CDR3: TGTGCCATCAGTGAGAGCGGGAGGGGCACAGATACGCAGTATTTT. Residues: CAISESGRGTDTQYF.

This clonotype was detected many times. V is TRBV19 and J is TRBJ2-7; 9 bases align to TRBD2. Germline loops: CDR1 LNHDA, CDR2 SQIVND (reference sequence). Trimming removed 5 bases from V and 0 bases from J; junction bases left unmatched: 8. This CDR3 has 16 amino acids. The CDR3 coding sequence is TGTGCCAGTAGTCCGTGGACTAGCGTCAGCTCCTACGAGCAGTACTTC. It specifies CASSPWTSVSSYEQYF. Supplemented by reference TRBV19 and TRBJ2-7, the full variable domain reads DGGITQSPKYLFRKEGQNVTLSCEQNLNHDAMYWYRQDPGQGLRLIYYSQIVNDFQKGDIAEGYSVSREKKESFPLTVTSAQKNPTAFYLCASSPWTSVSSYEQYFGPGTRLTVT.